The rows below give T cell receptor beta chains drawn from one sample of a study of T cells after yellow fever vaccination. TCRdb analysed the 5' RACE reads with MiXCR anew, one entry per CDR3 protein. The data contain some 500,000 distinct CDR3 sequences, approximately 13% of them singletons. The source was PBMCs, collected on the day of the yellow fever booster vaccination. Receptors were obtained from a man aged 30 to 45 who received the YFV17D yellow fever vaccine. Each CDR3 is given with its conserved first and last residue. D genes are given only for firm matches. Clone size appears in some rows only: once, few, many, or a class for an expanded clone.

clone_size: .; j_call: TRBJ2-2; v_call: TRBV7-2; d_call: TRBD1; cdr3_nt: TGTGCCAGCAGTCAGGGACAGGGCGGCCGGGAGCTGTTTTTT; cdr3_aa: CASSQGQGGRELFF
clone_size: .; j_call: TRBJ2-5; v_call: TRBV20-1; d_call: .; cdr3_nt: TGCAGTGCTATGATAATGGAGACCCAGTACTTC; cdr3_aa: CSAMIMETQYF
clone_size: few; j_call: TRBJ1-1; v_call: TRBV19; d_call: .; cdr3_nt: TGTGCCAGTACCCAGACGGGGAATATAGAAGCTTTCTTT; cdr3_aa: CASTQTGNIEAFF
clone_size: few; j_call: TRBJ2-1; v_call: TRBV20-1; d_call: TRBD1; cdr3_nt: TGCAGTGCTAGAGTAGGGGGCTACTACAATGAGCAGTTCTTC; cdr3_aa: CSARVGGYYNEQFF
clone_size: .; j_call: TRBJ2-1; v_call: TRBV20-1; d_call: .; cdr3_nt: TGCAGTGCTAGTTTGGGGACGGCGGGTGAGCAGTTCTTC; cdr3_aa: CSASLGTAGEQFF
clone_size: few; j_call: TRBJ2-5; v_call: TRBV20-1; d_call: .; cdr3_nt: TGCAGTGCTCCCCCGGGGGGACAGATTGTCCAGTACTTC; cdr3_aa: CSAPPGGQIVQYF
clone_size: .; j_call: TRBJ1-1; v_call: TRBV23-1; d_call: .; cdr3_nt: TGCGCCAGCAGTCTAATCGGTTACCGACAAGCTTTCTTT; cdr3_aa: CASSLIGYRQAFF
clone_size: many; j_call: TRBJ2-3; v_call: TRBV12-3/TRBV12-4; d_call: .; cdr3_nt: TGTGCCAGCAGTTTTTCAGGGGCCGCCGATACGCAGTATTTT; cdr3_aa: CASSFSGAADTQYF
clone_size: .; j_call: TRBJ2-4; v_call: TRBV4-2; d_call: .; cdr3_nt: TGTGCCAGCAGCCAAGAACCCCTAGCCAAAAACATTCAGTACTTC; cdr3_aa: CASSQEPLAKNIQYF
clone_size: .; j_call: TRBJ2-1; v_call: TRBV7-6; d_call: TRBD1; cdr3_nt: TGTGCCAGCAGCTCACCGGGACAGGGTAGGGATGAGCAGTTCTTC; cdr3_aa: CASSSPGQGRDEQFF
clone_size: few; j_call: TRBJ2-1; v_call: TRBV15; d_call: TRBD1; cdr3_nt: TGTGCCACCAGCGCAACCCGACAGGGGAGTTACAATGAGCAGTTCTTC; cdr3_aa: CATSATRQGSYNEQFF
clone_size: few; j_call: TRBJ2-1; v_call: TRBV7-2; d_call: TRBD1; cdr3_nt: TGTGCCAGCAGCTTGGGGACAGCCGACTACAATGAGCAGTTCTTC; cdr3_aa: CASSLGTADYNEQFF
clone_size: few; j_call: TRBJ2-5; v_call: TRBV21-1; d_call: .; cdr3_nt: TGTGCCAGCAGCATTCTGCCAGAACAAGAGACCCAGTACTTC; cdr3_aa: CASSILPEQETQYF
clone_size: .; j_call: TRBJ2-1; v_call: TRBV5-1; d_call: TRBD1; cdr3_nt: TGCGCCAGCTGGACAGGGTCGGGATACAATGAGCAGTTCTTC; cdr3_aa: CASWTGSGYNEQFF
clone_size: .; j_call: TRBJ2-5; v_call: TRBV7-8; d_call: TRBD2; cdr3_nt: TGTGCCAGCAGCCTTAGCGGGGGAAACCAAGAGACCCAGTACTTC; cdr3_aa: CASSLSGGNQETQYF
clone_size: few; j_call: TRBJ1-5; v_call: TRBV10-3; d_call: TRBD1; cdr3_nt: TGTGCCATCAGTGAACGACAGGGCGATCAGCCCCAGCATTTT; cdr3_aa: CAISERQGDQPQHF
clone_size: .; j_call: TRBJ2-5; v_call: TRBV29-1; d_call: .; cdr3_nt: TGCAGCCACGACGGGTCTACGGGGGAGACCCAGTACTTC; cdr3_aa: CSHDGSTGETQYF
clone_size: many; j_call: TRBJ2-7; v_call: TRBV15; d_call: .; cdr3_nt: TGTGCCACCAGCAGATCCTTACTGGGGGCACTACGCGAGCAGTACTTC; cdr3_aa: CATSRSLLGALREQYF
clone_size: few; j_call: TRBJ2-5; v_call: TRBV7-9; d_call: TRBD2; cdr3_nt: TGTGCCAGCAGCCTACAACCGGGACTAGCGGGAGAGACCCAGTACTTC; cdr3_aa: CASSLQPGLAGETQYF
clone_size: .; j_call: TRBJ2-1; v_call: TRBV10-3; d_call: .; cdr3_nt: TGTGCCATCAGTGAGTCGATCGTCGATGAGCAGTTCTTC; cdr3_aa: CAISESIVDEQFF
clone_size: .; j_call: TRBJ1-3; v_call: TRBV20-1; d_call: TRBD1; cdr3_nt: TGCAGTGCTGGGGACAGGGGTAAAGGAAACACCATATATTTT; cdr3_aa: CSAGDRGKGNTIYF
clone_size: few; j_call: TRBJ2-7; v_call: TRBV11-2; d_call: .; cdr3_nt: TGTGCCAGCAGCTTTGGGGTCCTTGGGGGGGGCAGCTCCTACGAGCAGTACTTC; cdr3_aa: CASSFGVLGGGSSYEQYF
clone_size: .; j_call: TRBJ2-7; v_call: TRBV6-5; d_call: TRBD2; cdr3_nt: TGTGCCAGCAGTTCCTTGACTAGCGGGAAGGACGAGCAGTACTTC; cdr3_aa: CASSSLTSGKDEQYF
clone_size: few; j_call: TRBJ2-1; v_call: TRBV29-1; d_call: .; cdr3_nt: TGCAGCGTCCGACCAGATTCTGAGCAGTTCTTC; cdr3_aa: CSVRPDSEQFF
clone_size: few; j_call: TRBJ1-5; v_call: TRBV7-2; d_call: .; cdr3_nt: TGTGCCAGCAGCGCACTGGGGGGAAGCAATCAGCCCCAGCATTTT; cdr3_aa: CASSALGGSNQPQHF
clone_size: .; j_call: TRBJ2-7; v_call: TRBV25-1; d_call: TRBD1; cdr3_nt: TGTGCCAGCAGTGACGCACCGGGACAGCCGAACTACTACGAGCAGTACTTC; cdr3_aa: CASSDAPGQPNYYEQYF
clone_size: .; j_call: TRBJ2-7; v_call: TRBV5-1; d_call: .; cdr3_nt: TGCGCCAGCAGCCCCACCTCGTTAGGTACCTACGAGCAGTACTTC; cdr3_aa: CASSPTSLGTYEQYF
clone_size: .; j_call: TRBJ2-7; v_call: TRBV14; d_call: .; cdr3_nt: TGTGCCAGCAGTTATATCGGGTACGAGCAGTACTTC; cdr3_aa: CASSYIGYEQYF
clone_size: .; j_call: TRBJ2-3; v_call: TRBV6-1; d_call: .; cdr3_nt: TGTGCCAGCAGACCACCGGGAACCAAAACAGATACGCAGTATTTT; cdr3_aa: CASRPPGTKTDTQYF
clone_size: few; j_call: TRBJ2-1; v_call: TRBV4-1; d_call: .; cdr3_nt: TGCGCCAGCAGCCAACTACTCCTAGCGCGCTACAATGAGCAGTTCTTC; cdr3_aa: CASSQLLLARYNEQFF
clone_size: few; j_call: TRBJ2-3; v_call: TRBV5-1; d_call: .; cdr3_nt: TGCGCCAGCAGCACAACAGGTTCTAGCACAGATACGCAGTATTTT; cdr3_aa: CASSTTGSSTDTQYF
clone_size: many; j_call: TRBJ2-5; v_call: TRBV7-2; d_call: .; cdr3_nt: TGTGCCAGCAGCCCCGGCGGGCCCCCCCAAGAGACCCAGTACTTC; cdr3_aa: CASSPGGPPQETQYF
clone_size: .; j_call: TRBJ2-2; v_call: TRBV24-1; d_call: .; cdr3_nt: TGTGCCACCAGAGCTTCATCAGGCGGGGAGCTGTTTTTT; cdr3_aa: CATRASSGGELFF
clone_size: few; j_call: TRBJ2-4; v_call: TRBV7-2; d_call: .; cdr3_nt: TGTGCCAGCAGCCGCAGTAGTGAAAACATTCAGTACTTC; cdr3_aa: CASSRSSENIQYF
clone_size: .; j_call: TRBJ2-1; v_call: TRBV29-1; d_call: .; cdr3_nt: TGCAGCGTTGAATTCGGAGGGTACAATGAGCAGTTCTTC; cdr3_aa: CSVEFGGYNEQFF
clone_size: few; j_call: TRBJ2-5; v_call: TRBV28; d_call: .; cdr3_nt: TGTGCCAGCAGTGGACCAATCCAAGAGACCCAGTACTTC; cdr3_aa: CASSGPIQETQYF
clone_size: few; j_call: TRBJ2-1; v_call: TRBV14; d_call: .; cdr3_nt: TGTGCCAGCAGCCAAGATAGACCTGGGGGACAGTTCTTC; cdr3_aa: CASSQDRPGGQFF
clone_size: few; j_call: TRBJ2-1; v_call: TRBV20-1; d_call: .; cdr3_nt: TGCAGTCCGATCGAGGGGGGGGCCTACAATGAGCAGTTCTTC; cdr3_aa: CSPIEGGAYNEQFF